The clone carrying this TCR beta chain was found once. The CDR3 sequence is 13 residues long. Germline CDR1 and CDR2: LGHNA and YNFKEQ. The V end lost 0 bases, the J end lost 8 bases, and 8 bases lay between the germline ends. This record belongs to a study of blood T cell repertoires in COVID-19. Study-level information: From the United States, Italy and Spain came samples of acute and convalescent COVID-19.

The data were produced by immunoSEQ multiplex PCR, yet TCRdb's version contains in-frame clones alone and is incomplete. Of about 160,000 clones listed, under 90% were seen once; the top ten hold less than 20%. Participants were aged about 18 to 100 years from roughly 25 US areas. Participants' own reports of clinical history determined their cohort assignment. The TCR sequence derives from a man aged 60 to 75 who had recovered from COVID-19. Sequencing used PBMCs or T cells enriched from blood (not recorded which). The V call is TRBV4-2, the J call TRBJ2-1; D unresolved. The CDR3 DNA reads as TGTGCCAGCAGCCAAGATCCGGTTTATGAGCAGTTCTTC. Its translation is CASSQDPVYEQFF.